This T cell receptor beta chain was recovered during a study of CD8+ T cells in alopecia areata. cDNA serving as the sequencing template came from extracted, reverse transcribed RNA. Assay used: immunoSEQ multiplex PCR; TCRdb lists only in-frame clones, some missing. The sample lists some 190,000 clones; around 56% were seen once. Trimming shortened V by 0 bases and J by 7 bases, and 19 bases separated the two germline ends. The CDR3 length is 16 residues. CDR1 SQVTM and CDR2 ANQGSEA come from the germline V gene. Treatment here: oral pan-JAK inhibitor, 5-10 mg twice daily. The chain recombines TRBV29-1 with TRBJ2-1; D is unclear. This TCR derives from a human donor with alopecia areata. Sequences were derived from CD4+ T cells sorted from blood, sampled at week 4, from a patient treated with tofacitinib. The CDR3 loop is CSVEEYRALRPNEQFF. In DNA, the CDR3 is TGCAGCGTTGAAGAATACCGGGCGCTACGCCCAAATGAGCAGTTCTTC.